This entry describes one T cell receptor beta chain. Its antigen is still unknown. These data are taken from a study of CD8 T cells in Susac syndrome. Looking at the study overall: Within the group of sequenced Susac syndrome patients, about six had active disease and eight were in remission. Study outcomes and limitations: As the study acknowledged, the number of individuals in its TCR sequencing and HLA analysis was relatively small.

Peripheral blood CD8+ and CD4+ T cells were profiled by TCR beta sequencing. Reverse transcription used roughly 0.45 to 1 ug RNA and random hexamers. Amplification of TCR beta CDR3 used immunoSEQ multiplex PCR across 54 Vbeta and 13 Jbeta. TCRdb reprocessed the immunoSEQ multiplex PCR reads via MiXCR and lists one record per CDR3 protein. The sample lists around 110,000 distinct CDR3 sequences, just under 95% occurring once. CDR1 SGDLS and CDR2 YYNGEE come from the germline V gene. V lost 0 bases and J lost 2, with 13 bases in between. This CDR3 is built from 16 residues. Sequenced material: CD8+ T cells from PBMCs. The chain is built from TRBV9 and TRBJ2-3; D possibly corresponds to TRBD2 (6 bases). The clonotype originates from a human donor with Susac syndrome. For the CDR3, the DNA is TGTGCCAGCAGCGTAGCTGGGACGGGACTCACAGATACGCAGTATTTT. Translated, it gives CASSVAGTGLTDTQYF.